This TCR beta chain emerged from a study of blood T cell repertoires in COVID-19 (dated by TCRdb to 2019 to 2021). A note on the overall study: Samples covering the acute and convalescent phases of COVID-19 were provided by collaborators in the United States, Italy and Spain. The prospective study material was composed of cDNA or gDNA derived from T cells, B-cell-depleted T cells, or PBMCs. Subjects who had been exposed to COVID-19, were actively infected with it, or had recovered from it provided the deeply sampled blood TCRbeta repertoires that made up the dataset. The repertoires were released in a freely available public database meant as a resource for research on the immune response to SARS-CoV-2. The samples were drawn from two sources: the first 160 participants of the ongoing ImmuneRACE study, and approximately 1,300 subjects contributed by 6 global collaborators. A de-identified subject ID, COVID-19 status, age in years and sex were almost always included in the sample metadata. Where HLA class I and class II types were available, the types were taken from metadata supplied by the sample provider, not from assay-based typing. Study-wide findings and limitations: Clinical and demographic metadata were provided uncurated, with the amount varying by source and participant.

Each collaborating institution followed its own protocols to collect whole blood in K2EDTA tubes. For TCRbeta analysis, collaborator samples were shipped as frozen whole blood, as isolated PBMCs, or as DNA extracted from either sample type. Comments on this clone: The target of this receptor is not known. Per-base quality was not reported, and no clone a single base away is much larger than it.

The immunoSEQ Assay, a bias-controlled multiplex PCR, was used to amplify TCRbeta CDR3 regions from genomic DNA. On the authors' methods: Within the assay, amplification of reference gene primers was used to estimate how many nucleated cells each sample contained. To quantify the absolute abundance of each unique TCRbeta CDR3 rearrangement, sequence reads were collapsed and filtered. Productive Simpson clonality was computed per sample as the square root of Simpson's diversity index over productive rearrangements. TCRdb took over this immuneACCESS table, retaining in-frame rearrangements with V and J assigned. Such tables are incomplete; in checked studies, under half of the missing clones stem from an unresolved V gene, and the remainder is unexplained. V and J calls and clone size are as listed in that table; D and trimming were resolved from the DNA. Across this sample there are around 65,000 clones, with roughly 81% seen only once. Approximately 15% of the sample belongs to the ten largest clones.

Sequences were obtained from peripheral blood. The source of this sequence is an elderly man with acute or convalescent COVID-19.

The DNA is TGCGCCAGCAGCCAAGTTACGGCCGGGGGACTCTATGGCTACACCTTC. It translates as CASSQVTAGGLYGYTF. The sequence is built from TRBV4-1 and TRBJ1-2; perhaps TRBD1 is the D gene, with 5 bases matching. Measured from the cysteine to the phenylalanine, the CDR3 is 16 residues long. Solely the CDR3 DNA is kept, with 48 bases framed from the first base. CDR1 and CDR2 (MGHRA, YSYEKL) derive from the germline V gene. Deletion took 1 base off V and 4 bases off J, with a span of 16 bases between the germline ends.